The sequence of this T cell receptor beta chain was determined in a study of cytomegalovirus exposure and HLA in healthy donors. The length of the CDR3 is 14 residues. The germline gives CDR1 SQVTM, CDR2 ANQGSEA. The ends were cut back, 7 bases at V and 2 bases at J, with 16 bases in the middle. Assay: immunoSEQ multiplex PCR; the TCRdb copy retains only in-frame clones and omits some. Among tens of thousands of clones listed, 85% to 95% were seen once. This chain joins TRBV29-1 and TRBJ2-3; D unresolved. Sequenced material: PBMCs. This sequence originates from a young woman in good health and CMV-seronegative. In DNA form, the CDR3 reads TGCAGCGCGGGTCAGCGCCACCCCACAGATACGCAGTATTTT. It specifies CSAGQRHPTDTQYF.